The 23 T cell receptor beta chains in this list originate from one sample, sequenced in a study of cytomegalovirus exposure and HLA in healthy donors. This table comes from immunoSEQ multiplex PCR, and its TCRdb copy is limited to in-frame clones, with some not included. The sample yields some 240,000 clones, around 87% seen once. Input material: PBMCs. These receptors came from a woman aged 18-30 years in good health and CMV-seropositive.

This clone has only a few counts. The V call is TRBV30, the J call TRBJ2-7, with D maybe TRBD1 (5 bases). The V end lost 2 bases, the J end lost 5 bases, and 13 bases lay between the germline ends. Germline V gives CDR1 GTSNPN, CDR2 SVGIG (reference sequence). The CDR3 sequence is 13 residues long. The CDR3 nucleotides are TGTGCCTGGAGTCTCTTCGGACACGACGAGCAGTACTTC. It specifies CAWSLFGHDEQYF.

This clone was found once. The chain uses TRBV2 and TRBJ1-4, with no clear D. The V end lost 3 bases, the J end lost 8 bases, and 16 bases lay between the germline ends. This CDR3 spans 15 amino acids. The germline gives CDR1 SNHLY, CDR2 FYNNEI. DNA of the CDR3: TGTGCCAGCAGTGACGATCCCTACGTTGAGGAAAAACTGTTTTTT. It codes for CASSDDPYVEEKLFF. The whole variable domain, filled in from reference TRBV2 and TRBJ1-4, reads EPEVTQTPSHQVTQMGQEVILRCVPISNHLYFYWYRQILGQKVEFLVSFYNNEISEKSEIFDDQFSVERPDGSNFTLKIRSTKLEDSAMYFCASSDDPYVEEKLFFGSGTQLSVL.

The chain recombines TRBV5-1 with TRBJ2-5, with 9 bases fitting TRBD2. The CDR3 is made up of 17 amino acids. Germline V gene lookup returns CDR1 SGHRS and CDR2 YFSETQ. Trimming removed 0 bases from V and 4 bases from J; junction bases left unmatched: 10. The CDR3: CASSLEGSGSQRETQYF. In DNA, the CDR3 is TGCGCCAGCAGCTTGGAGGGTAGCGGGAGTCAACGAGAGACCCAGTACTTC.

This clone has only one observation. The chain couples TRBV9 to TRBJ2-1; D is unclear. Per germline, CDR1 SGDLS and CDR2 YYNGEE. The CDR3 is made up of 15 amino acids. V lost 4 bases to trimming and J lost 0 bases, with 11 bases between them. The CDR3 DNA follows: TGTGCCAGCAGCATTCAACAGAGCTCCTACAATGAGCAGTTCTTC. Its protein is CASSIQQSSYNEQFF.

V gene TRBV7-9 combines with J gene TRBJ1-2; D gene unclear. The length of the CDR3 is 16 residues. Trimming removed 5 bases from V and 0 bases from J, with 16 bases in between. Germline values: CDR1 SEHNR, CDR2 FQNEAQ (reference sequence). The CDR3 sequence: CASSPSTELANYGYTF. CDR3 nucleotides: TGTGCCAGCAGCCCCTCGACGGAGCTAGCTAACTATGGCTACACCTTC.

V and J are TRBV28 and TRBJ2-7; D is unclear. The V end lost 5 bases, the J end lost 5 bases, and 13 bases lay between the germline ends. The length of the CDR3 is 13 residues. Germline CDR1 is MDHEN and CDR2 is SYDVKM. CDR3 region: CASSPPGDHEQYF. The CDR3 DNA is TGTGCCAGCAGTCCCCCAGGTGACCACGAGCAGTACTTC.

This clone was observed a few times. This rearrangement joins TRBV12-5 to TRBJ2-7; 14 bases agree with TRBD2. The V and J ends lost 4 bases and 7 bases, in that order; junction bases with no gene match: 18. The CDR3 length is 19 residues. Per the germline V gene, CDR1 is LGHNT and CDR2 is FRNRAP. CDR3 in amino acids: CASGSPRIPGLAGVEEQYF. The CDR3 nucleotides read TGTGCTAGTGGTTCCCCCCGAATCCCGGGACTAGCGGGAGTAGAAGAGCAGTACTTC.

The chain joins TRBV7-9 to TRBJ2-2; 14 positions agree with TRBD2. After removal of 3 bases from V and 6 bases from J, the junction contained 6 bases not matched to a gene. The length of the CDR3 is 17 residues. Germline CDR1 reads SEHNR; CDR2 reads FQNEAQ (reference sequence). DNA of the CDR3: TGTGCCAGCAGCTTCCCGCCGGGACTAGCGGGGGCCGGGGAGCTGTTTTTT. It yields the protein CASSFPPGLAGAGELFF.

The rearrangement joins TRBV5-1 to TRBJ2-7; D gene unclear. This CDR3 comprises 16 residues. V was clipped by 0 bases and J by 0 bases, with 13 bases between them. CDR1 and CDR2 from the germline V gene are SGHRS and YFSETQ. For the CDR3, the DNA is TGCGCCAGCAGCTTGGCCCCCGGAGTCGGCTCCTACGAGCAGTACTTC. Protein product: CASSLAPGVGSYEQYF. Full variable domain (outside the CDR3, taken from reference TRBV5-1 and TRBJ2-7): KAGVTQTPRYLIKTRGQQVTLSCSPISGHRSVSWYQQTPGQGLQFLFEYFSETQRNKGNFPGRFSGRQFSNSRSEMNVSTLELGDSALYLCASSLAPGVGSYEQYFGPGTRLTVT.

The chain recombines TRBV18 with TRBJ1-5; 9 nucleotides agree with TRBD1. The CDR3 runs 15 residues. Germline lookup yields CDR1 KGHSH and CDR2 LQKENI. The trim removed 3 bases at V and 5 bases at J, leaving 5 bases unmatched. The chain's CDR3 is CASSPRDRDDQPQHF. In DNA form, the CDR3 reads TGTGCCAGCTCACCCCGGGACAGGGACGATCAGCCCCAGCATTTT.

The chain links TRBV9 to TRBJ1-1; no firm D call. The CDR3 is made up of 12 amino acids. The germline V and J ends were trimmed by 3 bases and 8 bases, with 11 bases remaining between them. Germline V gives CDR1 SGDLS, CDR2 YYNGEE. The CDR3 here is CASSGSHPEAFF. The CDR3 bases are TGTGCCAGCAGCGGATCACACCCGGAAGCTTTCTTT.

The chain combines TRBV20-1 with TRBJ2-1, with 7 positions matching TRBD2. The J segment lost 16 bases and the V segment lost 7 bases, leaving 13 bases of the junction unmatched. CDR3 length: 11 amino acids. The V gene's germline CDR1 is DFQATT and CDR2 SNEGSKA (reference sequence). DNA of the CDR3: TGCAGTGTACGTGGGCGGGAGCTCATCTTCTTC. Its translation is CSVRGRELIFF.

This CDR3 reads CAISEGDRAVNQPQHF. CDR3 nucleotide sequence: TGTGCCATCAGTGAGGGGGACAGGGCCGTTAATCAGCCCCAGCATTTT. V and J are TRBV10-3 and TRBJ1-5; 9 bases align to TRBD1. The V segment lost 2 bases and the J segment 4 bases; nucleotides outside the gene matches: 6. The length of the CDR3 is 16 residues. The germline V gene has CDR1 ENHRY and CDR2 SYGVKD.

The gene calls are TRBV12-5 and TRBJ2-7, with TRBD1 as a possible D gene (5 bases). Trimming cost V 3 bases and J 3 bases, with 12 bases left between them. The CDR3 covers 14 residues. Germline CDR1 and CDR2: LGHNT and FRNRAP. CDR3 in amino acids: CASGFFRQRYEQYF. The CDR3 DNA sequence: TGTGCTAGTGGTTTTTTCAGACAGCGCTACGAGCAGTACTTC.

This clone rates as medium-sized (0.01 to 0.1%). V and J are TRBV6-1 and TRBJ2-5; D perhaps matches TRBD1 (6 bases). This CDR3 is 15 amino acids long. Trimming shortened V by 2 bases and J by 4 bases, and 14 bases separated the two germline ends. Per germline, CDR1 MNHNS and CDR2 SASEGT. The CDR3 loop reads CASSEIKGQRETQYF. DNA for the CDR3: TGTGCCAGCAGTGAAATAAAGGGACAAAGAGAGACCCAGTACTTC.

The chain combines TRBV6-6 with TRBJ1-1; D is unresolved. Germline-derived CDR1 and CDR2 are MNHNY and SVGAGI (reference sequence). V was trimmed by 6 bases and J by 5 bases, leaving 13 bases between them. This CDR3 is 13 amino acids long. CDR3 bases: TGTGCCAGCAGCTATACTTCGAGGACTGAAGCTTTCTTT. Protein sequence: CASSYTSRTEAFF.

About this clone itself: Mismatch with germline at one junction end may stem from a read error. The chain joins TRBV7-7 to TRBJ2-7; TRBD2 matches at 11 bases. CDR1 and CDR2 (germline): SSHAT, FNYEAQ (reference sequence). The CDR3 extends over 16 amino acids. CDR3 sequence (DNA): TGTGCTAGCAGCCTTGGCGACGGGACTAGCGGCTACGAGCAGTACTTC. Amino acids: CASSLGDGTSGYEQYF.

The chain is built from TRBV7-9 and TRBJ2-2; D is unclear. Germline V gene data show CDR1 as SEHNR and CDR2 as FQNEAQ (reference sequence). The CDR3 contains 15 residues. Trimming removed 1 base from V and 1 base from J, with 7 bases in between. The CDR3 loop reads CASSLVAGNTGELFF. The CDR3 DNA reads TGTGCCAGCAGCTTAGTCGCAGGGAACACCGGGGAGCTGTTTTTT.

The rearrangement uses TRBV18 and TRBJ2-1; 9 bases agree with TRBD2. CDR3 length equals 15 residues. V was pared by 8 bases and J by 4 bases, with 9 bases of the junction left unmatched. The germline gives CDR1 KGHSH, CDR2 LQKENI. The CDR3: CASVTGTSNYNEQFF. The CDR3 DNA follows: TGTGCCAGCGTAACCGGGACTAGCAATTACAATGAGCAGTTCTTC. The variable domain in full, completed from reference TRBV18 and TRBJ2-1, reads NAGVMQNPRHLVRRRGQEARLRCSPMKGHSHVYWYRQLPEEGLKFMVYLQKENIIDESGMPKERFSAEFPKEGPSILRIQQVVRGDSAAYFCASVTGTSNYNEQFFGPGTRLTVL.

The chain links TRBV5-8 to TRBJ1-3; D is uncertain. The ends were cut back, 3 bases at V and 3 bases at J, with 13 bases in the middle. The CDR3 consists of 15 residues. Germline values: CDR1 SGHTS, CDR2 YDEGEE. The CDR3 coding sequence is TGTGCCAGCAGCTCGCGGCGAAATCGTGGAAACACCATATATTTT. It yields the protein CASSSRRNRGNTIYF. Full variable domain (missing parts from reference TRBV5-8 and TRBJ1-3): EAGVTQSPTHLIKTRGQQATLRCSPISGHTSVYWYQQALGLGLQFLLWYDEGEERNRGNFPPRFSGRQFPNYSSELNVNALELEDSALYLCASSSRRNRGNTIYFGEGSWLTVV.

This sequence joins TRBV5-1 and TRBJ1-5; TRBD1 matches 8 bases. Losses at the gene ends were 1 base for V and 8 bases for J; bases not matched to a gene: 11. The CDR3 consists of 16 residues. The germline V gene has CDR1 SGHRS and CDR2 YFSETQ. The CDR3 spells CASSLKRQGKKEPQHF. The CDR3 DNA is TGCGCCAGCAGCTTGAAGAGACAGGGGAAAAAAGAGCCCCAGCATTTT.

The gene calls are TRBV19 and TRBJ1-1; 9 nucleotides align to TRBD1. V gave up 4 bases and J gave up 3 bases; unmatched junction bases: 0. Germline lookup yields CDR1 LNHDA and CDR2 SQIVND (reference sequence). The CDR3 length is 13 residues. The DNA of the CDR3 is TGTGCCAGTAGTAGACAGGGGGACACTGAAGCTTTCTTT. This encodes CASSRQGDTEAFF.

The rearrangement joins TRBV5-1 to TRBJ1-2; 8 bases agree with TRBD1. Germline CDR1 and CDR2: SGHRS and YFSETQ. V shed 2 bases, J shed 2 bases, and the junction held 5 bases outside the gene matches. The CDR3 totals 15 residues. CDR3 amino acids: CASSFGQGRNYGYTF. The CDR3, as DNA: TGCGCCAGCAGCTTCGGACAGGGACGCAACTATGGCTACACCTTC.